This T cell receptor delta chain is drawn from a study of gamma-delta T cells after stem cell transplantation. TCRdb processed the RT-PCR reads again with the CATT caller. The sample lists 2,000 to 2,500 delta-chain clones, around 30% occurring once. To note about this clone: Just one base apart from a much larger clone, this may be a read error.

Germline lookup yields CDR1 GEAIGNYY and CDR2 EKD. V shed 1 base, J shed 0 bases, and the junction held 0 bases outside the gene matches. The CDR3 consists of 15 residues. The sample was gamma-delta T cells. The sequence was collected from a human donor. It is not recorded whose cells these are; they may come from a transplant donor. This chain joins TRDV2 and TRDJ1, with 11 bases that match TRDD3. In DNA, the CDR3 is TGTGCCTGTGACACACTGGGGGATAACACCGATAAACTCATCTTT. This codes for CACDTLGDNTDKLIF.